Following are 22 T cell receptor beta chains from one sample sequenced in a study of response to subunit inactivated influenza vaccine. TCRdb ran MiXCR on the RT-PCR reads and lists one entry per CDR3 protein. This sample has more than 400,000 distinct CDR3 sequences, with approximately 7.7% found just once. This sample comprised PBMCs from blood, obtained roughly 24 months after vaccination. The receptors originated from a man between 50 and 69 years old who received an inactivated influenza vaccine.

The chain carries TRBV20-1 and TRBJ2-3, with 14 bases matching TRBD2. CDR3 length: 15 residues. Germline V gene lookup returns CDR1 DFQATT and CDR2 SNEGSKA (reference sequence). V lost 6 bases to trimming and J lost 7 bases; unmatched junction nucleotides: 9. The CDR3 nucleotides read TGCAGTGCCAAAGGACTAGCGGGGGGAGGGTATACGCAGTATTTT. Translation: CSAKGLAGGGYTQYF.

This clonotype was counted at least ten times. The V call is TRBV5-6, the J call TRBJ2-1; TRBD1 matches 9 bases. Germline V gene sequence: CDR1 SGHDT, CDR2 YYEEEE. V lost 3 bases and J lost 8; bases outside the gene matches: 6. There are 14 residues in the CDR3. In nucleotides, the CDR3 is TGTGCCAGCAGCTCCGGGACAGGGATGCATGAGCAGTTCTTC. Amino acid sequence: CASSSGTGMHEQFF.

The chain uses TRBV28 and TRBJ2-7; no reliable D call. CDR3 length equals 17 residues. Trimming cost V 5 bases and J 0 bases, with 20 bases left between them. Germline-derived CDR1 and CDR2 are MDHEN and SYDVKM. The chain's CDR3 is CASSPDVRSPRSYEQYF. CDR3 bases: TGTGCCAGCAGTCCAGATGTCCGGAGTCCGCGCTCCTACGAGCAGTACTTC.

As DNA, the CDR3 is TGTGCCACCAGTGATGTGCGCGGGGGGGCTCTCAATGAGCAGTTCTTC. Protein sequence: CATSDVRGGALNEQFF. The gene calls are TRBV24-1 and TRBJ2-1, with TRBD2 matching over 9 bases. The V gene's germline CDR1 is KGHDR and CDR2 SFDVKD. The CDR3 is 16 amino acids. V dropped 3 bases and J dropped 6; count of bases not matched to a gene: 8.

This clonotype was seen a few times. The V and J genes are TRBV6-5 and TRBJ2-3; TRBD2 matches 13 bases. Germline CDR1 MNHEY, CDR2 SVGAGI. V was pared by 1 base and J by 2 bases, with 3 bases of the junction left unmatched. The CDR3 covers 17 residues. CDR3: CASSYFGTSGVTDTQYF. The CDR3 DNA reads TGTGCCAGCAGTTACTTCGGGACTAGCGGGGTCACAGATACGCAGTATTTT.

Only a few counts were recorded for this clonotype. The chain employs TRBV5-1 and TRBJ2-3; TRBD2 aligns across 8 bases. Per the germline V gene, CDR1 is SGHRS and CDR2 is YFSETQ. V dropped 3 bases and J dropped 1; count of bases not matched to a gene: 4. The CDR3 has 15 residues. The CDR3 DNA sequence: TGCGCCAGCAGCTCCCAGACTAGCGGCACAGATACGCAGTATTTT. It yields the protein CASSSQTSGTDTQYF.

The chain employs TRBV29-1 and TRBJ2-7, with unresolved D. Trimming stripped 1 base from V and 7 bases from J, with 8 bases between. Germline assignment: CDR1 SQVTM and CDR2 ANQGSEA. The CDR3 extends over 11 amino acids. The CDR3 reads CSVEVRSEQYF. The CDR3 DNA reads TGCAGCGTTGAAGTCAGGTCTGAGCAGTACTTC.

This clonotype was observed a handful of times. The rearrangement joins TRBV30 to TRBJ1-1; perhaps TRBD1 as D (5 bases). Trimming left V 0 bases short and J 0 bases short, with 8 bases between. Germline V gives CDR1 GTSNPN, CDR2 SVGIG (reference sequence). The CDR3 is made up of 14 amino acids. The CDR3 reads CAWSVMGVNTEAFF. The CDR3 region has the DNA TGTGCCTGGAGTGTAATGGGGGTGAACACTGAAGCTTTCTTT.

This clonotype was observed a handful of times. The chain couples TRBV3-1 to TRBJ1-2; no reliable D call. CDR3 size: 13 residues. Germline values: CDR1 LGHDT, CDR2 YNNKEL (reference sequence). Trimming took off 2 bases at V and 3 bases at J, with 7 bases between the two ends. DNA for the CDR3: TGTGCCAGCAGCCAAACCAGTCACTATGGCTACACCTTC. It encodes CASSQTSHYGYTF.

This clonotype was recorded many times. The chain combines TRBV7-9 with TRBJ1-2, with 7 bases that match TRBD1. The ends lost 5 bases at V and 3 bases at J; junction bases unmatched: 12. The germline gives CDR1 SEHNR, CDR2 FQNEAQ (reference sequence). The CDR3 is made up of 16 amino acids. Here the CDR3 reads CASSVSDRESYYGYTF. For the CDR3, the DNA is TGTGCCAGCAGCGTAAGCGACAGGGAGTCTTACTATGGCTACACCTTC.

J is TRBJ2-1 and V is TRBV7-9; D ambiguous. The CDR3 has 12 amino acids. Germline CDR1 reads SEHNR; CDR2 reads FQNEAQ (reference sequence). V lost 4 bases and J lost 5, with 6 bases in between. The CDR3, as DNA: TGTGCCAGCAGCTGGCCCGACAATGAGCAGTTCTTC. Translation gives CASSWPDNEQFF. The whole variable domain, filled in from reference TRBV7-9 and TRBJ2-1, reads DTGVSQNPRHKITKRGQNVTFRCDPISEHNRLYWYRQTLGQGPEFLTYFQNEAQLEKSRLLSDRFSAERPKGSFSTLEIQRTEQGDSAMYLCASSWPDNEQFFGPGTRLTVL.

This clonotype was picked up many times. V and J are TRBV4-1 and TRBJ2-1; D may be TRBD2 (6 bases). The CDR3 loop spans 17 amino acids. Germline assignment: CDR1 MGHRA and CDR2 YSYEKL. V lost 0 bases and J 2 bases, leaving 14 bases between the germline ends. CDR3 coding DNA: TGCGCCAGCAGCCAAGATCTAGGGCGGGGTCCCTACAATGAGCAGTTCTTC. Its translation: CASSQDLGRGPYNEQFF.

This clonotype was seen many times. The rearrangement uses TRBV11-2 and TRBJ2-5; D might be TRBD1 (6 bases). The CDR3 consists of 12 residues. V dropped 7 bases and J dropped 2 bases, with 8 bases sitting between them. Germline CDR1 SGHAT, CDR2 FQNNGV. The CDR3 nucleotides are TGTGCCAGCACCAGGGGTCAAGAGACCCAGTACTTC. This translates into CASTRGQETQYF.

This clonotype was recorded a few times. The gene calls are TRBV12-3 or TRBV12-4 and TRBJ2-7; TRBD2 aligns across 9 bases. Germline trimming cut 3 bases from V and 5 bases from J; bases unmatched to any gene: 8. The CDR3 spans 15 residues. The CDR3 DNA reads TGTGCCAGCAGTTTCAGTAGCGGGAGAAGGAACGAGCAGTACTTC. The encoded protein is CASSFSSGRRNEQYF.

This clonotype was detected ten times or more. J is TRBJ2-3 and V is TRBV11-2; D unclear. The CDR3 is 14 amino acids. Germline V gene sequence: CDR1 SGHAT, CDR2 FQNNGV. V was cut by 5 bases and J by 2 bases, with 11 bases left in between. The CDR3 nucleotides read TGTGCCAGCAGCCGGCTGTGGCCCACAGATACGCAGTATTTT. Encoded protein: CASSRLWPTDTQYF.

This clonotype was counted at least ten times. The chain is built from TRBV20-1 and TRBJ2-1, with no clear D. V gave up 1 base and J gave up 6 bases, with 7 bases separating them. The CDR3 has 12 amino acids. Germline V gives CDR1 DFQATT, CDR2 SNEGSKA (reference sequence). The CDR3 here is CSARGGVNEQFF. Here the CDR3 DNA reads TGCAGTGCTAGAGGTGGCGTCAATGAGCAGTTCTTC.

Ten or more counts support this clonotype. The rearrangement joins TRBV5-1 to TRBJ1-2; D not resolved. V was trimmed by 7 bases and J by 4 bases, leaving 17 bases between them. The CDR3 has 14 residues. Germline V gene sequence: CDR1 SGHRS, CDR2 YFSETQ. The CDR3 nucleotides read TGCGCCAGCGCGAGTGGAGGGAAGTTCTATGGCTACACCTTC. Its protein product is CASASGGKFYGYTF.

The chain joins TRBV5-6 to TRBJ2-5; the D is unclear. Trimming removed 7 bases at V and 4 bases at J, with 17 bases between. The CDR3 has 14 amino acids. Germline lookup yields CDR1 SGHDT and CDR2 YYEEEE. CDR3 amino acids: CASGPGPTLETQYF. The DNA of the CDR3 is TGTGCCAGCGGCCCCGGTCCCACATTAGAGACCCAGTACTTC.

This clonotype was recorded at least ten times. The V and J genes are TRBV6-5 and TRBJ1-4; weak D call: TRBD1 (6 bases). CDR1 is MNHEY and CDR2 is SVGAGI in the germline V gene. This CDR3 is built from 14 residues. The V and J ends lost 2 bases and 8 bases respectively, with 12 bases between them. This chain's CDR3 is CASSYQGSREKLFF. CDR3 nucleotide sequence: TGTGCCAGCAGTTACCAGGGGAGTCGCGAAAAACTGTTTTTT.

CDR3 sequence reads: CASSPPGQGAREQYF. As DNA, the CDR3 is TGCGCCAGCAGCCCCCCGGGACAGGGGGCACGCGAGCAGTACTTC. The chain employs TRBV5-1 and TRBJ2-7; 12 bases are a match to TRBD1. The CDR3 totals 15 residues. CDR1 and CDR2 from the germline V gene are SGHRS and YFSETQ. Losses at the gene ends were 4 bases for V and 6 bases for J; bases not matched to a gene: 8.

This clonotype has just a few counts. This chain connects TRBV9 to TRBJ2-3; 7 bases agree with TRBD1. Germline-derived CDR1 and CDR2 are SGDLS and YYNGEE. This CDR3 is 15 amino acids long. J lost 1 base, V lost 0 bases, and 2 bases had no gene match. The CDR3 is CASSVAGQGTDTQYF. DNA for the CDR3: TGTGCCAGCAGCGTAGCAGGACAGGGCACAGATACGCAGTATTTT.

CDR3 DNA: TGTGCCAGCAGCCGCACCAGGGGGGTAGCTTTCTTT. Its translation: CASSRTRGVAFF. The chain employs TRBV6-5 and TRBJ1-1, with 7 bases aligning to TRBD1. Trimming cost V 6 bases and J 10 bases; bases outside gene matches: 8. This CDR3 spans 12 amino acids. The germline V gene encodes CDR1 MNHEY and CDR2 SVGAGI.